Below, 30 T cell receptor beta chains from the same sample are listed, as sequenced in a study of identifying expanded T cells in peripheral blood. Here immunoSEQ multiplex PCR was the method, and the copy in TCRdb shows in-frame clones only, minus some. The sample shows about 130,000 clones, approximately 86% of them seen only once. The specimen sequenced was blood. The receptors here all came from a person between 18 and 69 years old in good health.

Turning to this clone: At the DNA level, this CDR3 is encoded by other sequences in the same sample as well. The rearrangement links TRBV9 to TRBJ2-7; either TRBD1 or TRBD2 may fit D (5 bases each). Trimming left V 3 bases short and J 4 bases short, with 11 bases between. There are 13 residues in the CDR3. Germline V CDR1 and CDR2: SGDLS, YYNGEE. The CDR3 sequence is CASSDGTRYEQYF. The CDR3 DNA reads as TGTGCCAGCAGCGATGGGACGAGGTACGAGCAGTACTTC.

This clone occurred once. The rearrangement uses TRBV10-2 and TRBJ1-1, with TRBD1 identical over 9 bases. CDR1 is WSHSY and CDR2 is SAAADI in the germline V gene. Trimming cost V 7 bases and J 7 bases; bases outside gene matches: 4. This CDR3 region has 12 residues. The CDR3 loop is CASKGQGVEAFF. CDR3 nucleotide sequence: TGCGCCAGCAAGGGACAGGGAGTTGAAGCTTTCTTT.

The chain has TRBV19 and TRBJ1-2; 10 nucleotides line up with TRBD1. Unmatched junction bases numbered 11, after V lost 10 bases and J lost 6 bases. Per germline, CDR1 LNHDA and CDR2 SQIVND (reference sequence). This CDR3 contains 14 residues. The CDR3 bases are TGTGCCACCCACCATCGACAGGGGGCGGATGGCTACACCTTC. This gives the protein CATHHRQGADGYTF.

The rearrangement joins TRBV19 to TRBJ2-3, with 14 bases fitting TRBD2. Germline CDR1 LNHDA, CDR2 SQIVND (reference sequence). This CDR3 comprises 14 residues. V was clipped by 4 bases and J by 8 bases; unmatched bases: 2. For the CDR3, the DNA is TGTGCCAGTAGTAGCGGACTAGCGGGAGGTACGCAGTATTTT. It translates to CASSSGLAGGTQYF.

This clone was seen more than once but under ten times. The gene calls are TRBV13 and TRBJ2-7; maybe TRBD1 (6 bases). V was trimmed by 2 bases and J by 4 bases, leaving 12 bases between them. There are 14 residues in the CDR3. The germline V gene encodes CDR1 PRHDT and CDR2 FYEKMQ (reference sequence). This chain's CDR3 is CASSLIGGPYEQYF. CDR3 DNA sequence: TGTGCCAGCAGCTTAATAGGGGGACCATACGAGCAGTACTTC.

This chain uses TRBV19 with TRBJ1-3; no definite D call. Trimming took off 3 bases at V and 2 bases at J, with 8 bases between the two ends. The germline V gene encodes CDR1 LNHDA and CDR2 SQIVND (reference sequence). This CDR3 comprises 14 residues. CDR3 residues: CASSMMRAGNTIYF. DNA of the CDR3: TGTGCCAGTAGTATGATGAGGGCTGGAAACACCATATATTTT.

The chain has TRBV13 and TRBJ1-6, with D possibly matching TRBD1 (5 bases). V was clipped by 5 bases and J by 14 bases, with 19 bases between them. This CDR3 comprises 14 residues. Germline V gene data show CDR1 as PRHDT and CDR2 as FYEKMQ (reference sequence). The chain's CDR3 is CASSVGDPLPTLHF. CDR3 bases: TGTGCCAGCAGCGTTGGGGACCCCCTGCCCACCCTCCACTTT.

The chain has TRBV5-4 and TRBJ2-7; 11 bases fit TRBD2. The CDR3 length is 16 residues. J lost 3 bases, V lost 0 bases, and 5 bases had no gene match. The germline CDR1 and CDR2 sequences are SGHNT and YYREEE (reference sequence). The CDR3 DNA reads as TGTGCCAGCAGCTTGGGAGGACTAGCGGGCCTCTACGAGCAGTACTTC. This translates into CASSLGGLAGLYEQYF.

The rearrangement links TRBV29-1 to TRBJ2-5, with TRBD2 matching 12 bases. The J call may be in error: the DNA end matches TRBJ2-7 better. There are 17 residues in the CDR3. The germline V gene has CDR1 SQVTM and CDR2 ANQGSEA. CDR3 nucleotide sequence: TGCAGCGTCAACGTCCTTGGACTAGCGGGGAGCTCCTACGAGCAGTACTTC. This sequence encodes CSVNVLGLAGSSYEQYF.

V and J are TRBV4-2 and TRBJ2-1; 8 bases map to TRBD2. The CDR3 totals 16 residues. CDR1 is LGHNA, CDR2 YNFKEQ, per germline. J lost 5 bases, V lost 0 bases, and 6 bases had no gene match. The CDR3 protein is CASSQELQRGNNEQFF. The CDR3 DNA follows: TGTGCCAGCAGCCAAGAACTCCAGCGGGGGAACAATGAGCAGTTCTTC.

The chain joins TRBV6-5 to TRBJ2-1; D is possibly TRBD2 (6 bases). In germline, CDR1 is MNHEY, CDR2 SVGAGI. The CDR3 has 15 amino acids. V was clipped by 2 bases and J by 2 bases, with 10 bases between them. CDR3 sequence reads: CASSYGGYTYNEQFF. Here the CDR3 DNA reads TGTGCCAGCAGTTACGGGGGGTACACCTACAATGAGCAGTTCTTC.

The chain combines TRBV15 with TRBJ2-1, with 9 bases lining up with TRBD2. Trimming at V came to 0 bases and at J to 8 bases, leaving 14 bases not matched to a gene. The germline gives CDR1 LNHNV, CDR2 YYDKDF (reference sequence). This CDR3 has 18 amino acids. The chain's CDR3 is CATSRDFSGRLSWYEQFF. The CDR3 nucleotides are TGTGCCACCAGCAGAGATTTTAGCGGGAGACTGAGTTGGTATGAGCAGTTCTTC.

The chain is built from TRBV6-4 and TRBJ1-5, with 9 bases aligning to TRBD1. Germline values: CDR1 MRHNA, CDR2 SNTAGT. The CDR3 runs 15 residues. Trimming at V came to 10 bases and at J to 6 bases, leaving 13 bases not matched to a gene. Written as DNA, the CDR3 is TGTGCCACCCGTGCCTGGACAGGGGAGGGTCAGCCCCAGCATTTT. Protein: CATRAWTGEGQPQHF.

The CDR3 spells CASSQERSTEAFF. The CDR3 nucleotides read TGTGCCAGCAGCCAGGAGAGGAGCACTGAAGCTTTCTTT. The V call is TRBV11-2, the J call TRBJ1-1; D is unclear. The CDR3 has 13 amino acids. The ends were cut back, 5 bases at V and 4 bases at J, with 11 bases in the middle. Germline CDR1 reads SGHAT; CDR2 reads FQNNGV.

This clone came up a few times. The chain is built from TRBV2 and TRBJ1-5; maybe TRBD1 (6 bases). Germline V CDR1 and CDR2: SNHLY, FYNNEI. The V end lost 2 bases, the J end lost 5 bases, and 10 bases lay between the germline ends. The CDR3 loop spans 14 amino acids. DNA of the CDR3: TGTGCCAGCAGTGAATTGAGGGGGGATCAGCCCCAGCATTTT. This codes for CASSELRGDQPQHF.

The CDR3: CASSERGYPYEQYF. The CDR3 DNA reads as TGCGCCAGCAGCGAGCGGGGTTACCCCTACGAGCAGTACTTC. The chain joins TRBV5-1 to TRBJ2-7, with 7 positions matching TRBD2. J lost 2 bases, V lost 4 bases, and 6 bases had no gene match. This CDR3 is 14 amino acids long. Per the germline V gene, CDR1 is SGHRS and CDR2 is YFSETQ.

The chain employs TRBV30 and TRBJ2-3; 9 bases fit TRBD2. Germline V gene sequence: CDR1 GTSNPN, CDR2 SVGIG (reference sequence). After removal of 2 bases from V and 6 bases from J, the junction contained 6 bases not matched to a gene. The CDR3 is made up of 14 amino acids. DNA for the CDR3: TGTGCCTGGAGTAGTAGCGGGGGAGGGGATACGCAGTATTTT. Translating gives CAWSSSGGGDTQYF.

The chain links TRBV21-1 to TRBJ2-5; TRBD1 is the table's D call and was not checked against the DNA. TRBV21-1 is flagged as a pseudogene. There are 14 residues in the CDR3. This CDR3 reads CASSNGNRKETQYF. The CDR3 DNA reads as TGTGCCAGCAGCAATGGTAACAGAAAAGAGACCCAGTACTTC.

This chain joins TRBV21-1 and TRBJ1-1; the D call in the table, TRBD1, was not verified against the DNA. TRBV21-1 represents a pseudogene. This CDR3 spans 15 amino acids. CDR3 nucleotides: TGTGCCAGCACTTCAGGGGGCGCGATATACACTGAAGCTTTCTTT. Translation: CASTSGGAIYTEAFF.

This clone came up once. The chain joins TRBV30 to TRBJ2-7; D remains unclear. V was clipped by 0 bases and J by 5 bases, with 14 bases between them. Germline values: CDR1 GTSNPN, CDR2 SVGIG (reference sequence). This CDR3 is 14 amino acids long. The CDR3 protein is CAWSVMVKQDEQYF. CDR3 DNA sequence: TGTGCCTGGAGTGTGATGGTCAAGCAGGACGAGCAGTACTTC.

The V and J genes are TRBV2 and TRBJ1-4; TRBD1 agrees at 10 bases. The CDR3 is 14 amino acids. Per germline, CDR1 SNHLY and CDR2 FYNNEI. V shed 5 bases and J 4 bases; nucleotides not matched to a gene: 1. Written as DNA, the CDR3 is TGTGCCAGCAGTTGGACAGGGGGTAATGAAAAACTGTTTTTT. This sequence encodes CASSWTGGNEKLFF.

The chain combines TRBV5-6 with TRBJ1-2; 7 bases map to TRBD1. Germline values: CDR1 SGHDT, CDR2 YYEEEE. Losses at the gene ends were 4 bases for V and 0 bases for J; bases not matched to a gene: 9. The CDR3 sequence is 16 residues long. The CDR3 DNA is TGTGCCAGCAGCCCGGGACAGTCCTTATCTAACTATGGCTACACCTTC. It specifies CASSPGQSLSNYGYTF.

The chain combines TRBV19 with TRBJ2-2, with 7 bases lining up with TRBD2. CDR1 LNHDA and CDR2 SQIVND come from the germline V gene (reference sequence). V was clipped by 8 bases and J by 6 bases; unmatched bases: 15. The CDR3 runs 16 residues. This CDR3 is CASEKVQGGSAGELFF. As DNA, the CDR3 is TGTGCCAGTGAAAAGGTTCAGGGAGGGTCGGCCGGGGAGCTGTTTTTT.

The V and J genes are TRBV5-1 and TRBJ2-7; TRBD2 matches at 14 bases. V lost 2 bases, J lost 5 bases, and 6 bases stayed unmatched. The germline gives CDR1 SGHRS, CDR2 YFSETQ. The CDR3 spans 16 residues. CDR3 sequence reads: CASSFILGLAGDEQYF. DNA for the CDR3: TGCGCCAGCAGCTTTATTCTGGGACTAGCGGGGGACGAGCAGTACTTC.

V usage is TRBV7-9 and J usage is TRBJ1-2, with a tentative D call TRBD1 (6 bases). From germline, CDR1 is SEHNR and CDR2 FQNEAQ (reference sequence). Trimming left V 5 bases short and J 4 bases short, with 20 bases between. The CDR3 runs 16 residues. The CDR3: CASSAFGGAAGYGYTF. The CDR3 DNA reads TGTGCCAGCAGCGCCTTTGGGGGGGCCGCAGGCTATGGCTACACCTTC. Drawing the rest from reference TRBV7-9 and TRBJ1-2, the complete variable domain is DTGVSQNPRHKITKRGQNVTFRCDPISEHNRLYWYRQTLGQGPEFLTYFQNEAQLEKSRLLSDRFSAERPKGSFSTLEIQRTEQGDSAMYLCASSAFGGAAGYGYTFGSGTRLTVV.

The CDR3 region has the DNA TGTGCCAGCAAGAACTCCCGGGACAGGGGGCGGAATGAGCAGTTCTTC. The encoded protein is CASKNSRDRGRNEQFF. The rearrangement uses TRBV28 and TRBJ2-1; 12 bases match TRBD1. The CDR3 covers 16 residues. Germline assignment: CDR1 MDHEN and CDR2 SYDVKM. J gave up 7 bases and V 7 bases, and 11 bases lay outside the gene matches.

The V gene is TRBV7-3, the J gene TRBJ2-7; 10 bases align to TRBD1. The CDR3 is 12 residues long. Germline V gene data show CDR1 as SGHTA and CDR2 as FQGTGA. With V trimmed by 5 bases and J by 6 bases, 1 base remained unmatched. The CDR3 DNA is TGTGCCAGCAGCCGGACAGGGGGCGAGCAGTACTTC. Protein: CASSRTGGEQYF.

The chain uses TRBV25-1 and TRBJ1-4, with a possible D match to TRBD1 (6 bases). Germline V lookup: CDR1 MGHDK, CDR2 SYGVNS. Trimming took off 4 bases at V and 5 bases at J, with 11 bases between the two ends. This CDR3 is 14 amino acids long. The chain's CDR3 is CASSAQGPNEKLFF. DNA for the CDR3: TGTGCCAGCAGTGCCCAGGGGCCCAATGAAAAACTGTTTTTT.

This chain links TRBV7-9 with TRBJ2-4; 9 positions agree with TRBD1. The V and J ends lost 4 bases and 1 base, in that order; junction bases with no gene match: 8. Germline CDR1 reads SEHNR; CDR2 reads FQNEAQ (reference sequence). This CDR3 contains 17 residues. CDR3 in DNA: TGTGCCAGCAGCTCAATTACAGGGGGCTTGGCCAAAAACATTCAGTACTTC. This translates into CASSSITGGLAKNIQYF.

The CDR3 coding sequence is TGTGCCAGCAGCTTGGACCTCTACGAGCAGTACTTC. Amino acids: CASSLDLYEQYF. The rearrangement uses TRBV7-9 and TRBJ2-7; D is undetermined. CDR1 SEHNR and CDR2 FQNEAQ come from the germline V gene (reference sequence). CDR3 length: 12 residues. V lost 3 bases and J 3 bases, leaving 6 bases between the germline ends.